This T cell receptor beta chain comes out of a study of blood T cell repertoires in COVID-19 (dated by TCRdb to about 2020). Turning to the overall study: The collaborator samples originated in the United States, Italy and Spain and spanned the acute and convalescent phases of COVID-19. The material from the prospective study consisted of cDNA or gDNA derived from T cells, B-cell-depleted T cells, or PBMCs. Deeply sampled blood TCRbeta repertoires from subjects exposed to, actively infected with, or recovered from COVID-19 were included in the dataset. The repertoires were released in a freely available public database meant as a resource for research on the immune response to SARS-CoV-2. The samples were drawn from the first 160 participants of the ongoing ImmuneRACE study and from 1,254 subjects provided by 6 global collaborators. Nearly every sample came with metadata listing a de-identified subject ID, COVID-19 status, age in years and sex. Where available, HLA class I and class II types were taken from metadata supplied by the sample provider and were not determined by assay-based typing. The paper as a whole reports these results and caveats: How much clinical and demographic metadata was included differed by source and by participant, and the metadata was provided uncurated.

TCRbeta CDR3 regions were amplified from genomic DNA by means of the immunoSEQ Assay, a bias-controlled multiplex PCR. Per the authors' processing: The number of nucleated cells in each sample was estimated from the amplification of reference gene primers within the assay. Sequence reads were collapsed and filtered to measure the absolute abundance of every unique TCRbeta CDR3 rearrangement. For each sample, productive Simpson clonality was calculated as the square root of Simpson's diversity index across productive rearrangements. This immuneACCESS table, as held by TCRdb, lists in-frame sequences with V and J called but not all clones. Of the missing ones, under half trace to an unresolved V gene in checked studies; the others have no known cause. V and J calls and clone size are as listed in that table; D and trimming were resolved from the DNA. For this sample the table gives 300,000 to 350,000 clones, of which more than 80% were detected only once. Approximately 7.5% of the sample comes from the top ten.

One collaborating source in Seattle enrolled patients while the patients were actively infected and followed the patients over time throughout the course of disease. The collaborating institutions used their own protocols to collect whole blood in K2EDTA tubes. Collaborator samples were shipped for TCRbeta analysis as frozen whole blood, isolated PBMCs, or DNA extracted from either sample type. In regard to this clone: No antigen is known for it. No much larger clone exists at a distance of one base, and base qualities are not known.

Trimming costs V 6 bases and J 9 bases, and their ends lie 18 bases apart. The CDR3 contains 14 residues, cysteine and phenylalanine counted. Of all the DNA, just the CDR3 is kept, 42 bases in frame from base 1. From a lookup of the germline V gene (reference sequence), CDR1 and CDR2 are LNHDA and SQIVND. The clonotype was recovered from a woman younger than 45 with COVID-19, enrolled during active disease. Rearrangement joined TRBV19 to TRBJ2-1; the D segment could be TRBD2, given 6 matching bases. The sequenced material came from peripheral blood. The nucleotide sequence reads as follows: TGTGCCAGTAGCCGCGGGGAGCCCCAGGGTGAGCAGTTCTTC. It translates to CASSRGEPQGEQFF.